This T cell receptor (beta chain) originates from a study of cytomegalovirus exposure and HLA in healthy donors. General observations from the study: The authors confirmed in vitro that a few CMV-associated chains were specific for CMV antigens.

The junction had 10 bases not matched to a gene; V was cut back by 5 bases and J by 4 bases. This CDR3 is 16 amino acids long. Germline assignment: CDR1 SGHRS and CDR2 YFSETQ. With regard to this clone: Antigen: not known.

Generated by immunoSEQ multiplex PCR, the TCRdb table keeps only in-frame clones and is missing some. The profile shows 250,000 to 400,000 clones, nearly 90% of them singletons. This sequence was found in a man aged 25 to 40 in good health and CMV-seronegative. Sequencing was done on a sample of PBMCs. V and J are TRBV5-1 and TRBJ2-1, with 9 bases that match TRBD2. The CDR3 is CASSPTSGHNYNEQFF. Here the CDR3 DNA reads TGCGCCAGCAGTCCGACTAGCGGACACAATTACAATGAGCAGTTCTTC.